These 8 T cell receptor beta chains were all obtained from the same sample, sequenced in a study of early T cells in non-severe SARS-CoV-2 infection. Using its own MiXCR run on the 5' RACE reads, TCRdb lists one record per CDR3 protein. The table has tens of thousands of distinct CDR3 sequences, 5.3% seen once. Specimen: whole blood. These receptors were collected from an adult who was a healthcare worker with PCR-confirmed SARS-CoV-2 infection or an uninfected control (not recorded which).

The table lists this clonotype with a few counts. V and J are TRBV6-6 and TRBJ2-5; 8 bases align to TRBD2. There are 16 residues in the CDR3. Germline V lookup: CDR1 MNHNY, CDR2 SVGAGI (reference sequence). The trim removed 7 bases at V and 2 bases at J, leaving 12 bases unmatched. Here the CDR3 reads CASTFSSGGTQETQYF. The CDR3 DNA reads TGTGCCAGCACCTTTTCCTCGGGGGGGACACAAGAGACCCAGTACTTC.

Ten or more counts support this clonotype. This likely comes from a read error, as the CDR3 has no conserved phenylalanine or tryptophan at its end. The gene calls are TRBV5-1 and TRBJ1-6; TRBD1 aligns across 10 bases. The CDR3 has 16 residues. Per the germline V gene, CDR1 is SGHRS and CDR2 is YFSETQ. V shed 4 bases, J shed 8 bases, and the junction held 9 bases outside the gene matches. CDR3 sequence reads: CASSATGGNIDSPLHL. The DNA of the CDR3 is TGCGCCAGCAGCGCGACAGGGGGCAACATTGATTCACCCCTCCACCTT.

Ten or more counts support this clonotype. DNA for the CDR3: TGTGCCAGCAGCGGCGGCGGGACTAGCGCCTACGAGCAGTACTTC. Its translation is CASSGGGTSAYEQYF. The genes are TRBV7-2 and TRBJ2-7; 10 bases are shared with TRBD2. Germline CDR1 is SGHTA and CDR2 is FQGNSA. The V gene end was trimmed by 5 bases and the J gene end by 2 bases; junction bases not matched to a gene: 6. This CDR3 spans 15 amino acids.

By share, this clonotype ranks as medium-sized. The J gene is TRBJ2-5, the V gene TRBV20-1, with 10 bases matching TRBD1. The V gene end was trimmed by 5 bases and the J gene end by 1 base; junction bases not matched to a gene: 1. The V gene's germline CDR1 is DFQATT and CDR2 SNEGSKA (reference sequence). There are 13 residues in the CDR3. CDR3 in amino acids: CSARTGGQETQYF. The CDR3 DNA follows: TGCAGTGCTCGGACAGGGGGCCAAGAGACCCAGTACTTC.

The table lists this clonotype with a few counts. The chain recombines TRBV7-3 with TRBJ2-3, with TRBD2 matching over 11 bases. Germline lookup yields CDR1 SGHTA and CDR2 FQGTGA. CDR3 length: 19 residues. The junction had 13 bases not matched to a gene; V was cut back by 2 bases and J by 3 bases. The CDR3 sequence: CASSLQGTATSGRTDTQYF. The CDR3 coding sequence is TGTGCCAGCAGCTTACAGGGGACAGCAACTAGCGGGAGAACAGATACGCAGTATTTT.

This clonotype occurred a few times. The gene calls are TRBV5-1 and TRBJ2-7; tentatively, D is TRBD1 or TRBD2 (6 bases each). The CDR3 consists of 14 residues. Trimming removed 4 bases from V and 4 bases from J, with 15 bases in between. CDR1 is SGHRS and CDR2 is YFSETQ in the germline V gene. The CDR3 is CASSHGGGGYEQYF. CDR3 DNA: TGCGCCAGCAGCCACGGAGGGGGAGGTTACGAGCAGTACTTC.

This clonotype was recorded at least ten times. This sequence joins TRBV24-1 and TRBJ2-1, with 9 bases aligning to TRBD1. CDR3 length: 17 residues. After removal of 3 bases from V and 2 bases from J, the junction contained 7 bases not matched to a gene. Germline V lookup: CDR1 KGHDR, CDR2 SFDVKD. The CDR3 bases are TGTGCCACCAGTGATCTGGCCGGGACAGGGACCTACAATGAGCAGTTCTTC. Translation gives CATSDLAGTGTYNEQFF.

The gene calls are TRBV2 and TRBJ1-5; TRBD1 matches at 7 bases. Germline V gene lookup returns CDR1 SNHLY and CDR2 FYNNEI. V was pared by 7 bases and J by 7 bases, with 10 bases of the junction left unmatched. The CDR3 extends over 14 amino acids. The DNA of the CDR3 is TGTGCCAGCAATTCAGGGGACAGAGCCCAGCCCCAGCATTTT. It is translated as CASNSGDRAQPQHF.